These T cell receptor beta chains were read from a single sample in a study of blood T cell repertoires in COVID-19. Some clones are missing from TCRdb's copy, which holds only in-frame ones; the method was immunoSEQ multiplex PCR. The sample includes about 60,000 clones, around four fifths of them seen just once. The specimen sequenced was peripheral blood. The receptors stem from a woman aged 70-85 years with acute or convalescent COVID-19. The CDR3 runs from the conserved cysteine through the conserved F or W. A D gene is named only where the DNA matches it firmly.

J gene: TRBJ1-6; D gene: NA; V gene: TRBV5-8; CDR3 protein: CASSGGQYSNSPLHF
J gene: TRBJ2-1; D gene: TRBD2; V gene: TRBV12-5; CDR3 protein: CASAKGLAGVEQFF
J gene: TRBJ1-5; D gene: NA; V gene: TRBV2; CDR3 protein: CASSEQRSNQPQHF
J gene: TRBJ1-5; D gene: NA; V gene: TRBV30; CDR3 protein: CAWSGTDRSQPQHF
J gene: TRBJ2-1; D gene: TRBD2; V gene: TRBV6-2/TRBV6-3; CDR3 protein: CASSKLAGEQFF
J gene: TRBJ1-1; D gene: TRBD1; V gene: TRBV9; CDR3 protein: CASSRTGIGTEAFF
J gene: TRBJ2-2; D gene: TRBD1; V gene: TRBV18; CDR3 protein: CASSPYGGQGTGELFF
J gene: TRBJ2-5; D gene: TRBD1; V gene: TRBV4-3; CDR3 protein: CASSQDTGGMSETQYF
J gene: TRBJ2-7; D gene: NA; V gene: TRBV28; CDR3 protein: CASSVAYEQYF
J gene: TRBJ1-2; D gene: NA; V gene: TRBV28; CDR3 protein: CASSPLGDSLWGYTF
J gene: TRBJ1-6; D gene: TRBD1; V gene: TRBV5-5; CDR3 protein: CASGGGQGIDSPLHF
J gene: TRBJ2-5; D gene: NA; V gene: TRBV27; CDR3 protein: CASRGGNQETQYF
J gene: TRBJ2-3; D gene: TRBD1; V gene: TRBV10-1; CDR3 protein: CASSKGQPRTDTQYF
J gene: TRBJ2-1; D gene: TRBD2; V gene: TRBV3-1/TRBV3-2; CDR3 protein: CASSPSGGSYNEQFF
J gene: TRBJ1-3; D gene: NA; V gene: TRBV2; CDR3 protein: CASGNSAPSGNTIYF
J gene: TRBJ1-2; D gene: NA; V gene: TRBV5-1; CDR3 protein: CASSLPREDYGYTF
J gene: TRBJ1-2; D gene: TRBD1; V gene: TRBV11-1; CDR3 protein: CASSQYGQEAYGYTF
J gene: TRBJ2-2; D gene: NA; V gene: TRBV24-1; CDR3 protein: CATSDTLSGTTLANTGELFF